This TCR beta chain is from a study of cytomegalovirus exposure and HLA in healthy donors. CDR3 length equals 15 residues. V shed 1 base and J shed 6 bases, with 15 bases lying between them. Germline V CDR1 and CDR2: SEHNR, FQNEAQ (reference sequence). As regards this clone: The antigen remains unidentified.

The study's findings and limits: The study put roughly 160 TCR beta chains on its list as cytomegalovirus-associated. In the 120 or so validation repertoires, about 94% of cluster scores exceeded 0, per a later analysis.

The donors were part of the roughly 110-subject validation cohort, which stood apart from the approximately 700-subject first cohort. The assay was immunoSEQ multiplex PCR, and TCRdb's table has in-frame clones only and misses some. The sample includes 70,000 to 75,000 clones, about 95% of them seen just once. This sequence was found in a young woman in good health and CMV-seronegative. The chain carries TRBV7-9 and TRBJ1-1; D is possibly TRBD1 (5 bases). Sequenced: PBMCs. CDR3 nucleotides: TGTGCCAGCAGCTTAGTTTCGGACAAATCGGCTGAAGCTTTCTTT. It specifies CASSLVSDKSAEAFF.